This T cell receptor beta chain was documented in a study of blood T cell repertoires in COVID-19 (dated by TCRdb to the early 2020s). With respect to the entire study: Samples from collaborators originated in the United States, Italy and Spain and spanned both the acute and convalescent phases of COVID-19. The material from the prospective study consisted of cDNA or gDNA derived from T cells, B-cell-depleted T cells, or PBMCs. Deeply sampled blood TCRbeta repertoires from subjects exposed to, actively infected with, or recovered from COVID-19 were included in the dataset. The repertoires were released in a freely available public database intended as a resource for research on the immune response to SARS-CoV-2. Samples were obtained from the ongoing ImmuneRACE study (first 160 participants) and from about 1,300 subjects provided by 6 global collaborators. Sample metadata almost always included a de-identified subject ID, COVID-19 status, age in years and sex. Where available, HLA class I and class II types were obtained from metadata supplied by the sample provider rather than from assay-based typing.

Enrolling through a virtual design, the prospective study's participants ranged in age from roughly 18 to 89 years and lived across 20 to 30 United States geographic areas. Cohort assignment in the prospective study relied on participant-reported clinical history from a screening survey and a study questionnaire. Exposed participants had been in contact with someone with a PCR-confirmed or clinician-diagnosed COVID-19 case within 2 weeks of study entry. Each participant in the prospective study had whole blood, serum and a nasopharyngeal or oropharyngeal swab collected by mobile phlebotomists. Prospective study participants could optionally give additional blood draws and questionnaires over an approximately two-month period. Prospective study blood samples were shipped either frozen or at room temperature before DNA extraction. Comment on this clone: Its target antigen remains unknown. No per-base quality is available; no much larger clone lies one base away.

TCRbeta CDR3 regions were amplified from genomic DNA by means of the immunoSEQ Assay, a bias-controlled multiplex PCR. Turning to the authors' computational methods: Nucleated cell counts per sample were estimated from amplification of reference gene primers within the assay. Sequence reads were collapsed and filtered to measure the absolute abundance of every unique TCRbeta CDR3 rearrangement. Productive Simpson clonality was computed per sample as the square root of Simpson's diversity index over productive rearrangements. Imported from immuneACCESS, the table was reduced by TCRdb to in-frame sequences with V and J called. These copies leave out some clones; in studies compared against another copy, an unresolved V gene accounts for under half, and the cause of the remainder is not known. V and J calls and clone size come straight from that table; D and trimming were deduced from the DNA. Counted in this sample were some 270,000 clones; approximately 88% of them appeared once. Roughly 3% of the sample lies in the top ten.

The full study reports these points: The amount of clinical and demographic metadata varied by source and participant and was provided uncurated.

The receptor's source is a woman aged 40 to 50 who had been exposed to COVID-19. The specimen was PBMCs or T cells enriched from blood (not recorded which).

The DNA sequence follows: TGTGCCAGCAGCCAAGATCAATTACAGGGAAGAGGGGCTGAAGCTTTCTTT. This yields the protein CASSQDQLQGRGAEAFF. The V and J segments used are TRBV4-2 and TRBJ1-1; the D gene is possibly TRBD1, with 6 bases matching. The germline ends are 20 bases apart after V is trimmed by 0 bases and J by 6 bases. From its cysteine to its phenylalanine, the CDR3 spans 17 amino acids. Only CDR3 DNA remains: 51 bases, in frame from the first base. CDR1 LGHNA and CDR2 YNFKEQ are derived from the germline V gene.